The 11 T cell receptor beta chains below come from one sample, sequenced in a study of siplizumab effects on memory and regulatory T cells. Measured with immunoSEQ multiplex PCR; TCRdb has only the in-frame clones, and not every one. Of around 100,000 clones in the sample, 91% were seen once. Material: CD4+ T cells sorted from blood. The receptors shown here come from a human donor in good health. Some clones in this sample may be carry-over from other donors' samples.

The chain carries TRBV27 and TRBJ1-1; TRBD1 matches 8 bases. Germline V gene lookup returns CDR1 MNHEY and CDR2 SMNVEV (reference sequence). V dropped 8 bases and J dropped 4; count of bases not matched to a gene: 12. The length of the CDR3 is 15 residues. This CDR3 is CASRLTSDRGTEAFF. Written as DNA, the CDR3 is TGTGCCAGCCGCCTCACCAGCGACAGGGGCACTGAAGCTTTCTTT.

This clone was seen a single time. This CDR3 reads CASSPTFSTFEQYF. The CDR3 coding sequence is TGTGCCAGTAGCCCCACCTTCTCTACGTTCGAGCAGTACTTC. This chain uses TRBV19 with TRBJ2-7; D gene uncertain. Trimming cost V 6 bases and J 6 bases, with 18 bases left between them. The germline V gene has CDR1 LNHDA and CDR2 SQIVND (reference sequence). The CDR3 is made up of 14 amino acids.

This chain joins TRBV6-1 and TRBJ2-5; 7 nucleotides align to TRBD1. The V gene's germline CDR1 is MNHNS and CDR2 SASEGT. There are 14 residues in the CDR3. V shed 6 bases and J 2 bases; nucleotides not matched to a gene: 6. CDR3 DNA: TGTGCCAGCAGGACAGGGAATCTACAAGAGACCCAGTACTTC. This translates into CASRTGNLQETQYF.

The rearrangement links TRBV5-1 to TRBJ1-3, with TRBD1 matching over 8 bases. The germline V gene has CDR1 SGHRS and CDR2 YFSETQ. V shed 4 bases and J 0 bases; nucleotides not matched to a gene: 6. The CDR3 totals 16 residues. CDR3 sequence (DNA): TGCGCCAGCAGCCTCGCAGGACAGGGCTCTGGAAACACCATATATTTT. Translation gives CASSLAGQGSGNTIYF.

The rearrangement links TRBV18 to TRBJ2-7; TRBD2 agrees at 7 bases. The CDR3 consists of 12 residues. V was pared by 6 bases and J by 7 bases, with 6 bases of the junction left unmatched. The germline V gene has CDR1 KGHSH and CDR2 LQKENI. Written as DNA, the CDR3 is TGTGCCAGCTCTCCCGGGGGGAAGGAGCAGTACTTC. Its translation: CASSPGGKEQYF.

This chain uses TRBV28 with TRBJ2-7, with TRBD1 as a possible D gene (5 bases). V dropped 5 bases and J dropped 0 bases, with 14 bases sitting between them. CDR3 size: 15 residues. Germline loops: CDR1 MDHEN, CDR2 SYDVKM. CDR3 amino acids: CASSTPQVNSYEQYF. In nucleotides, the CDR3 is TGTGCCAGCAGTACTCCACAGGTGAACTCCTACGAGCAGTACTTC. Looking up the rest from reference TRBV28 and TRBJ2-7 gives the full variable domain: DVKVTQSSRYLVKRTGEKVFLECVQDMDHENMFWYRQDPGLGLRLIYFSYDVKMKEKGDIPEGYSVSREKKERFSLILESASTNQTSMYLCASSTPQVNSYEQYFGPGTRLTVT.

This rearrangement joins TRBV23-1 to TRBJ1-3, with TRBD1 as a possible D gene (5 bases). TRBV23-1 is designated an ORF whose function remains uncertain. The length of the CDR3 is 14 residues. V was cut by 7 bases and J by 0 bases, with 10 bases left in between. The CDR3 DNA is TGCGCCAGCACATCGACAGTCTCTGGAAACACCATATATTTT. It specifies CASTSTVSGNTIYF.

This clone was seen just once. Other DNA sequences within the sample encode an identical CDR3. The chain is built from TRBV7-8 and TRBJ2-1; 7 bases align to TRBD1. V lost 9 bases and J lost 9; bases outside the gene matches: 17. Germline V gene sequence: CDR1 SGHVS, CDR2 FQNEAQ. The CDR3 sequence is 15 residues long. The CDR3 region is CASSTTGAGDGEQFF. For the CDR3, the DNA is TGTGCCAGTAGCACCACAGGGGCCGGCGATGGTGAGCAGTTCTTC.

The rearrangement uses TRBV11-3 and TRBJ2-1; D not resolved. Per germline, CDR1 SGHNT and CDR2 YENEEA. CDR3 length equals 14 residues. V dropped 2 bases and J dropped 3 bases, with 8 bases sitting between them. CDR3 DNA sequence: TGTGCCAGCAGCTTAATGGGGAACTACAATGAGCAGTTCTTC. This gives the protein CASSLMGNYNEQFF.

The rearrangement joins TRBV6-1 to TRBJ2-7, with 14 bases that match TRBD2. V was pared by 4 bases and J by 7 bases, with 12 bases of the junction left unmatched. This CDR3 has 17 residues. CDR1 and CDR2 from the germline V gene are MNHNS and SASEGT. For the CDR3, the DNA is TGTGCCAGCAGTGGACGACTAGCGGGAGGGCCCGCGGGAGAGCAGTACTTC. Residues: CASSGRLAGGPAGEQYF.

This chain connects TRBV6-6 to TRBJ1-3; TRBD1 matches at 9 bases. CDR1 and CDR2 from the germline V gene are MNHNY and SVGAGI (reference sequence). V shed 6 bases and J 9 bases; nucleotides not matched to a gene: 12. The length of the CDR3 is 15 residues. CDR3 region: CASRYGTGPSSTIYF. CDR3 coding DNA: TGTGCCAGCAGATACGGGACAGGGCCATCGAGCACCATATATTTT.